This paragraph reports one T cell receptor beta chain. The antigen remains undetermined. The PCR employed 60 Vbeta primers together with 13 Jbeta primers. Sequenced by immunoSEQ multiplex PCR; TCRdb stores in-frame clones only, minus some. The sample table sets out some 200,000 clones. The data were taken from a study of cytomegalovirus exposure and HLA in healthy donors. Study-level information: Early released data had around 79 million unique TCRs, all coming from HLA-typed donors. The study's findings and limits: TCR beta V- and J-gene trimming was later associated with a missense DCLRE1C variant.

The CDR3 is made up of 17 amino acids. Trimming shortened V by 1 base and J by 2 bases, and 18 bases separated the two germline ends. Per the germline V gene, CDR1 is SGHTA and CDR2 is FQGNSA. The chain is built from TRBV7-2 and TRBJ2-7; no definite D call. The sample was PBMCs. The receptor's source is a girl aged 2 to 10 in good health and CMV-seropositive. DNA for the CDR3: TGTGCCAGCAGCTTAGTTCAGGCAGCACAGTCGGCCTACGAGCAGTACTTC. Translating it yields CASSLVQAAQSAYEQYF.